The rows below give T cell receptor beta chains drawn from one sample of a study of OX40 agonist ivuxolimab in advanced cancers. Measured with immunoSEQ multiplex PCR; TCRdb has only the in-frame clones, and not every one. The repertoire holds some 72,000 clones, with about 90% as singletons. The sequencing used CD4+ or CD8+ T cells sorted from blood, collected in a trial of the OX40 agonist ivuxolimab. The receptors shown here come from an adult with an advanced solid tumor such as melanoma, head and neck, liver or kidney cancer. Both conserved end residues are part of each CDR3. A D gene is named only where the DNA matches it firmly. The size of a clone is reported for some rows only, either as once, few or many, or as a class for expanded clones.

size	V	D	J	DNA	CDR3
NA	TRBV29-1	NA	TRBJ1-2	TGCAGCGTTGAGGCCAGAACTAACTATGGCTACACCTTC	CSVEARTNYGYTF
NA	TRBV19	TRBD2	TRBJ2-7	TGTGCCAGTAGTATAGGGGACTACAGTTCCTACGAGCAGTACTTC	CASSIGDYSSYEQYF
NA	TRBV11-2	NA	TRBJ2-7	TGTGCCAGCAGCTTAGAAGGGGTCCACGAGCAGTACTTC	CASSLEGVHEQYF
NA	TRBV7-3	NA	TRBJ2-3	TGTGCCAGCAGTCCGGGGGGCACAGATACGCAGTATTTT	CASSPGGTDTQYF
NA	TRBV13	TRBD2	TRBJ2-7	TGTGCCAGCAGCTCCGCGGGGGAGGGCTACGAGCAGTACTTC	CASSSAGEGYEQYF
NA	TRBV5-6	TRBD1	TRBJ1-3	TGTGCCAGCAGCGAGACAGGGATCAGCACCATATATTTT	CASSETGISTIYF
NA	TRBV11-2	TRBD1	TRBJ1-4	TGTGCCAGCAGCCTAGGGGGGACAGGGGGCGTCAGTATGGATGAAAAACTGTTTTTT	CASSLGGTGGVSMDEKLFF
NA	TRBV5-1	TRBD2	TRBJ2-1	TGCGCCAGCAGCTTCCCGGGACTAGATTCCGCTGAGCAGTTCTTC	CASSFPGLDSAEQFF
few	TRBV9	NA	TRBJ1-1	TGTGCCAGCAGCGTAGCCGTCCTTCGGGGGAACACTGAAGCTTTCTTT	CASSVAVLRGNTEAFF
few	TRBV4-1	TRBD1	TRBJ1-6	TGCGCCAGCAGCCAGTGGACAGGGAATTCACCCCTCCACTTT	CASSQWTGNSPLHF
medium-sized	TRBV2	NA	TRBJ2-7	TGTGCCAGCAGTGAAGCGGTCGGCCGAGAGCAGTACTTC	CASSEAVGREQYF
NA	TRBV9	NA	TRBJ1-2	TGTGCCAGCAGCGTAGGTCGACAAGATGGCTACACCTTC	CASSVGRQDGYTF
NA	TRBV2	NA	TRBJ1-2	TGTGCCAGCAGTGGAGGGTATGGCTACACCTTC	CASSGGYGYTF
NA	TRBV5-1	NA	TRBJ2-7	TGCGCCAGCAGCTTGGATCCGCAGGGGACCTCCTACGAGCAGTACTTC	CASSLDPQGTSYEQYF
NA	TRBV6-1	NA	TRBJ2-7	TGTGCCAGCGGCGGGGCGGCGGCCTTCTACGAGCAGTACTTC	CASGGAAAFYEQYF
NA	TRBV5-6	NA	TRBJ2-7	TGTGCCAGCAGCTTGGCCGGGCGGCTCTACGAGCAGTACTTC	CASSLAGRLYEQYF
NA	TRBV10-3	NA	TRBJ1-2	TGTGCCATCAGTGAGTCGATAGGGAGTGGCTACACCTTC	CAISESIGSGYTF
NA	TRBV7-9	TRBD1	TRBJ1-2	TGTGCCAGCAGCTCCCTCGGACAGGGGCAAGGCTACACCTTC	CASSSLGQGQGYTF
NA	TRBV5-5	NA	TRBJ2-7	TGTGCCAGCAGTCACCTCGGGCAGGGTCTTTACGAGCAGTACTTC	CASSHLGQGLYEQYF
NA	TRBV4-3	NA	TRBJ1-1	TGCGCCAGCAGCCAAAATACAGGGTCGGGCACTGAAGCTTTCTTT	CASSQNTGSGTEAFF
NA	TRBV2	NA	TRBJ1-2	TGTGCCAGCAGTCCAGACAAACCTGACAGAGGTCGACCCTATGGCTACACCTTC	CASSPDKPDRGRPYGYTF
NA	TRBV10-3	NA	TRBJ2-1	TGTGCCATCAGTGAGTCAGGTCCGGAGGCGGCCTACAATGAGCAGTTCTTC	CAISESGPEAAYNEQFF
NA	TRBV5-6	TRBD1	TRBJ1-1	TGTGCCAGCAGATTGCCGGACAGGGGGCTTCGTCCCACTGAAGCTTTCTTT	CASRLPDRGLRPTEAFF
NA	TRBV19	TRBD1	TRBJ2-2	TGTGCCAGAGACAGGGAGAACACCGGGGAGCTGTTTTTT	CARDRENTGELFF
once	TRBV13	TRBD1	TRBJ2-1	TGTGCCAGCAGCCAAGACAGGGTTGAGCAGTTCTTC	CASSQDRVEQFF
once	TRBV19	NA	TRBJ1-3	TGTGCCAGTAGTATGTGGACTACCAACACCATATATTTT	CASSMWTTNTIYF
NA	TRBV9	TRBD2	TRBJ2-1	TGTGCCAGCAGCCCCAGACGGGGCGGGGGGGCCTACAATGAGCAGTTCTTC	CASSPRRGGGAYNEQFF
NA	TRBV10-3	NA	TRBJ2-3	TGTGCCATCAGTGGGGATCCCTGGGAGGTAGGAGGGGATACGCAGTATTTT	CAISGDPWEVGGDTQYF
NA	TRBV27	TRBD1	TRBJ2-2	TGTGCCAGCAGTATCCCTAGACAGGGGGGGTACGGGGAGCTGTTTTTT	CASSIPRQGGYGELFF
NA	TRBV27	TRBD2	TRBJ2-1	TGTGCCAGCTATCCCCAAACGGGCGGGGGGTCCTACAATGAGCAGTTCTTC	CASYPQTGGGSYNEQFF
NA	TRBV13	NA	TRBJ2-2	TGTGCCAGCAGCTACTCAGCTAACACCGGGGAGCTGTTTTTT	CASSYSANTGELFF
NA	TRBV5-6	NA	TRBJ2-1	TGTGCCAGCAGCTTCGGGGTCTGGGCGTACAATGAGCAGTTCTTC	CASSFGVWAYNEQFF
NA	TRBV5-4	NA	TRBJ1-6	TGTGCCAGCAGCTGGGGGAATTCACCCCTCCACTTT	CASSWGNSPLHF